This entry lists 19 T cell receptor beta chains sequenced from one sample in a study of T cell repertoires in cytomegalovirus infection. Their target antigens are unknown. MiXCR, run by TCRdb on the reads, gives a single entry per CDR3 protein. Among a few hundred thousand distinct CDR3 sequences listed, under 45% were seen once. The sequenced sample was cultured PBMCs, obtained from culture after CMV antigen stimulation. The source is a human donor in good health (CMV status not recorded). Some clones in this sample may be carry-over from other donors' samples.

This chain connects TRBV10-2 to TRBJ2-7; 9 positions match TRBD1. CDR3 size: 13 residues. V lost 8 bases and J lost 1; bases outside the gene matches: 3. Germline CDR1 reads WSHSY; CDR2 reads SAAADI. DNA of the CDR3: TGCGCCAGCCTTGGGACAGGGTCCTACGAGCAGTACTTC. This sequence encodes CASLGTGSYEQYF.

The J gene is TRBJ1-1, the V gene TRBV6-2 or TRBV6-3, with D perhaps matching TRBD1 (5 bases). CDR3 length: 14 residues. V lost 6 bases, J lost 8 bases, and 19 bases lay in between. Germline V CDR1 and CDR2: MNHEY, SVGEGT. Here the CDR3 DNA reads TGTGCCAGCAGCTCCCAGGGAGCGATTCCCGAAGCTTTCTTT. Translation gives CASSSQGAIPEAFF.

In nucleotides, the CDR3 is TGTGCCAGCAGCTTATGGGACAACTCTGGAAACACCATATATTTT. As protein: CASSLWDNSGNTIYF. The chain joins TRBV7-2 to TRBJ1-3; a possible D gene is TRBD1 (6 bases). CDR1 SGHTA and CDR2 FQGNSA come from the germline V gene. The CDR3 sequence is 15 residues long. With 2 bases removed from V and 0 bases from J, the gap between germline ends came to 8 bases.

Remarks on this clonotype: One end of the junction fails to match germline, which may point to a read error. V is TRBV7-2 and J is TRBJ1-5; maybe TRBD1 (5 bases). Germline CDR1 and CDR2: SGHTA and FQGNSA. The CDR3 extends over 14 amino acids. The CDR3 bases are TGTGCCAGCACCTTAGACAGCCAAAATCAGCCCCAGCATTTT. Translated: CASTLDSQNQPQHF.

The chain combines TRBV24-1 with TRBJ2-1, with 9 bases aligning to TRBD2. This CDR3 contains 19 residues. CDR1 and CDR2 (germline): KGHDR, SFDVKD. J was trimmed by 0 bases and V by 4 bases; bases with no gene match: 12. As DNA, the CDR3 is TGTGCCACCAGTGACCCGGCGGGCGGGAGGGGAAGCTCCTACAATGAGCAGTTCTTC. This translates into CATSDPAGGRGSSYNEQFF.

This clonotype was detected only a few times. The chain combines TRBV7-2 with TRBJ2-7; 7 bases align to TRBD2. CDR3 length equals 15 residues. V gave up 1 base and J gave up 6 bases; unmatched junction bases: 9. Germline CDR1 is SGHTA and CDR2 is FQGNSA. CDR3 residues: CASSLGARELSEQYF. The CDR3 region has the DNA TGTGCCAGCAGCTTAGGGGCGCGGGAGTTGAGCGAGCAGTACTTC.

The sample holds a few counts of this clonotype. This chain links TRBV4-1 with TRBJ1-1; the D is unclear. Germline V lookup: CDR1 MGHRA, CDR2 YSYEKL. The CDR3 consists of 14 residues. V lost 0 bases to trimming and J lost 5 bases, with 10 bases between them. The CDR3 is CASSQEDPRTEAFF. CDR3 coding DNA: TGCGCCAGCAGCCAAGAGGACCCCCGGACTGAAGCTTTCTTT.

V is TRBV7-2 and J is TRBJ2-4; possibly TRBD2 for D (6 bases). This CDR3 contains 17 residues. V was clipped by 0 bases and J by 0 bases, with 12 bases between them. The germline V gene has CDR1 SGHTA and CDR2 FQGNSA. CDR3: CASSLARPGLAKNIQYF. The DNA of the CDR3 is TGTGCCAGCAGCTTAGCGCGCCCGGGACTAGCCAAAAACATTCAGTACTTC.

The CDR3 loop is CASAEGTFYEQYF. DNA for the CDR3: TGTGCCAGCGCGGAGGGGACTTTCTACGAGCAGTACTTC. The chain employs TRBV25-1 and TRBJ2-7, with a possible D match to TRBD2 (6 bases). Trimming pared 8 bases from V and 3 bases from J, leaving 14 bases between. Germline-derived CDR1 and CDR2 are MGHDK and SYGVNS. This CDR3 region has 13 residues.

CDR3 sequence: CASSPQLGSERELHEQYF. The CDR3 DNA follows: TGTGCCAGCAGCCCTCAATTGGGGAGTGAGCGGGAGCTCCACGAGCAGTACTTC. The V gene is TRBV7-1, the J gene TRBJ2-7, with TRBD2 identical over 8 bases. TRBV7-1 has ORF status, its function being uncertain. The CDR3 length is 18 residues. J gave up 5 bases and V 5 bases, and 20 bases lay outside the gene matches.

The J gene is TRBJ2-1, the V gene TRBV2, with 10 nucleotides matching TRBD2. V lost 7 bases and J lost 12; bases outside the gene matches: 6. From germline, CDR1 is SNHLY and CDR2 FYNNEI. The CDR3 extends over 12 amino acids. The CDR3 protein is CASTQRGGRQFF. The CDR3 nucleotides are TGTGCCAGCACCCAGCGGGGGGGCCGGCAGTTCTTC.

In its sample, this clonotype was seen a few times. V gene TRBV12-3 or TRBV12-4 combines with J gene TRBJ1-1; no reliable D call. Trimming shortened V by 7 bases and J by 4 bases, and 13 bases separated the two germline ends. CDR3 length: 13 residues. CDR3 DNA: TGTGCCAGCACTGCCCCGGGGAGCACTGAAGCTTTCTTT. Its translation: CASTAPGSTEAFF.

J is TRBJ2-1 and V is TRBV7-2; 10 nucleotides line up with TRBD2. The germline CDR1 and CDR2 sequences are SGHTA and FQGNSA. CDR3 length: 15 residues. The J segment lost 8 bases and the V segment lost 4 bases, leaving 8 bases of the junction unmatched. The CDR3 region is CASSSQRGGVYEQFF. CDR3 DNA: TGTGCCAGCAGCTCACAGCGGGGGGGCGTCTATGAGCAGTTCTTC.

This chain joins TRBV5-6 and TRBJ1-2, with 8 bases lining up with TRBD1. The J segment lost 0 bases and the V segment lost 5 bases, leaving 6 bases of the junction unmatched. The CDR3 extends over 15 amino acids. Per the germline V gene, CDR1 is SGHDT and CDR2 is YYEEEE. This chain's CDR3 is CASSPDRAANYGYTF. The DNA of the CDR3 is TGTGCCAGCAGTCCGGACAGGGCGGCTAACTATGGCTACACCTTC.

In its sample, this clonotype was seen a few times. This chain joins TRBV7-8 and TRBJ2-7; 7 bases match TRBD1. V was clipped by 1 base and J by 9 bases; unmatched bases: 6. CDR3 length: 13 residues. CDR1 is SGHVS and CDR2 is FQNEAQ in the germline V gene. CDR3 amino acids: CASSLGLRTGQYF. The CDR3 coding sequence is TGTGCCAGCAGCTTAGGATTGAGGACAGGGCAGTACTTC. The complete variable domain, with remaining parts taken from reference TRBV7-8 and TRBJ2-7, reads GAGVSQSPRYKVAKRGQDVALRCDPISGHVSLFWYQQALGQGPEFLTYFQNEAQLDKSGLPSDRFFAERPEGSVSTLKIQRTQQEDSAVYLCASSLGLRTGQYFGPGTRLTVT.

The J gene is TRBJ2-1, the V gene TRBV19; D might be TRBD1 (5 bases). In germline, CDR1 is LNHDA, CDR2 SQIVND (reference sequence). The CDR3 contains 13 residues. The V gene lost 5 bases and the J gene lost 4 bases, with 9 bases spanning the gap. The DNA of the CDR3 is TGTGCCAGTAGTGGTCCAGGGTACAATGAGCAGTTCTTC. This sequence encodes CASSGPGYNEQFF.

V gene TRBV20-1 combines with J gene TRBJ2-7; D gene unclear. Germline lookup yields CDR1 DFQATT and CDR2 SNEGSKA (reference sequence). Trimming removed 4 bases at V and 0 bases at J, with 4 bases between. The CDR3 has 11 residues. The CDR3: CSAKISYEQYF. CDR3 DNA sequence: TGCAGTGCTAAAATCTCCTACGAGCAGTACTTC.

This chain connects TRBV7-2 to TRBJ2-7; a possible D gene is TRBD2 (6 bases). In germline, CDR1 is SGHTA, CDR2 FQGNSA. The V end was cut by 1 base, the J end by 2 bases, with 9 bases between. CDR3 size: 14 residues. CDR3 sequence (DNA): TGTGCCAGCAGCTTAGGTAGACTAGCCTACGAGCAGTACTTC. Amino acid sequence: CASSLGRLAYEQYF.

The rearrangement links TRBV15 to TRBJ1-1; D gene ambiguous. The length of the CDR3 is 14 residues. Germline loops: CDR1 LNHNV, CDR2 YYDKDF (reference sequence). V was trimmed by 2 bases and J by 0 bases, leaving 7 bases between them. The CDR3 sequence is CATSRNHMNTEAFF. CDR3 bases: TGTGCCACCAGCAGAAACCACATGAACACTGAAGCTTTCTTT.